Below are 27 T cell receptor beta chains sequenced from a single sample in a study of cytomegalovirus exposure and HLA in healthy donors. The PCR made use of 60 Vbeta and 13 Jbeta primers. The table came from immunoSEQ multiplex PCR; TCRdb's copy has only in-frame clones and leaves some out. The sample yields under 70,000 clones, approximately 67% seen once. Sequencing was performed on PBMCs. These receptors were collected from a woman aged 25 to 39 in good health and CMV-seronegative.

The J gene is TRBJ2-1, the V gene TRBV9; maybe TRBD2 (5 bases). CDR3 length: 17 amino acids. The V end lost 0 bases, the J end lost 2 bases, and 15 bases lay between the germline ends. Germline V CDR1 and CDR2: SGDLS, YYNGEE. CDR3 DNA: TGTGCCAGCAGCGTAGCCTTAGGACTGGGGACCTACAATGAGCAGTTCTTC. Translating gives CASSVALGLGTYNEQFF.

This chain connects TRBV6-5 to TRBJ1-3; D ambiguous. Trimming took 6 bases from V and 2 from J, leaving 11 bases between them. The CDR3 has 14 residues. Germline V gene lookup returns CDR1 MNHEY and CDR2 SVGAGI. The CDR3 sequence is CASSTASTGNTIYF. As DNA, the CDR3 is TGTGCCAGCAGCACAGCTTCAACTGGAAACACCATATATTTT.

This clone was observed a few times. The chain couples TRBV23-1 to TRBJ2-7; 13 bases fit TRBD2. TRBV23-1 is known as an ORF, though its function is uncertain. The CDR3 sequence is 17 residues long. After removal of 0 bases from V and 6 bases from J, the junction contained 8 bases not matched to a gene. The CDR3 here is CASSQSRTSGGLGEQYF. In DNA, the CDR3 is TGCGCCAGCAGTCAATCTCGGACTAGCGGGGGCCTAGGCGAGCAGTACTTC.

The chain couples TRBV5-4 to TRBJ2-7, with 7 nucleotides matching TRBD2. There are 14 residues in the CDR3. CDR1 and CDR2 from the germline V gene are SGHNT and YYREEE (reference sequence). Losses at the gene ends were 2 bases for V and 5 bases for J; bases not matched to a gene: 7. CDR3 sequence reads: CASSFLAASHEQYF. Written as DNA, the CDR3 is TGTGCCAGCAGCTTTCTAGCGGCGTCCCACGAGCAGTACTTC.

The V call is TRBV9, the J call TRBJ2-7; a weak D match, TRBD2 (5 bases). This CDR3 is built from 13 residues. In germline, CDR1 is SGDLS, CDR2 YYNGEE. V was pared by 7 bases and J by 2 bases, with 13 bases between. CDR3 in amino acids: CASSREGPYEQYF. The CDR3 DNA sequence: TGTGCCAGCTCTCGGGAAGGACCCTACGAGCAGTACTTC.

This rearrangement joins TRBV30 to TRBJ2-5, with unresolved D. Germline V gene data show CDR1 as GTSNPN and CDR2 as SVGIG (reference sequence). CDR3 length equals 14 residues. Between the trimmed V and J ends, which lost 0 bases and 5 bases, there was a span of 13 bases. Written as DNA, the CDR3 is TGTGCCTGGAGTGTAGAGTTGCCCCCGGAGACCCAGTACTTC. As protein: CAWSVELPPETQYF. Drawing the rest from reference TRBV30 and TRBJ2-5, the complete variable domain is SQTIHQWPATLVQPVGSPLSLECTVEGTSNPNLYWYRQAAGRGLQLLFYSVGIGQISSEVPQNLSASRPQDRQFILSSKKLLLSDSGFYLCAWSVELPPETQYFGPGTRLLVL.

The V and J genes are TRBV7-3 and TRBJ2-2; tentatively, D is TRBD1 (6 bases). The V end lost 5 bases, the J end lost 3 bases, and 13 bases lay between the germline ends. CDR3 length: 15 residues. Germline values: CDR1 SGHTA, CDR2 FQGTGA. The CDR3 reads CASSPTGTYTGELFF. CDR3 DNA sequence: TGTGCCAGCAGCCCAACCGGGACATACACCGGGGAGCTGTTTTTT.

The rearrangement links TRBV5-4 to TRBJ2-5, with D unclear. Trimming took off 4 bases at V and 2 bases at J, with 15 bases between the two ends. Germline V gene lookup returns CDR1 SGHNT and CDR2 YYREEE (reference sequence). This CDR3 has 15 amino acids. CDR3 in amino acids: CASSPDGFRQETQYF. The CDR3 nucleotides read TGTGCCAGCAGCCCGGATGGGTTCAGGCAAGAGACCCAGTACTTC.

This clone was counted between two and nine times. The chain's CDR3 is CASTPRQGNYGYTF. The CDR3 DNA reads TGCGCCAGCACCCCCCGGCAGGGGAACTATGGCTACACCTTC. The J gene is TRBJ1-2, the V gene TRBV5-1; tentatively, D is TRBD1 (6 bases). The CDR3 has 14 residues. V lost 6 bases, J lost 2 bases, and 14 bases lay in between. Germline V gene data show CDR1 as SGHRS and CDR2 as YFSETQ.

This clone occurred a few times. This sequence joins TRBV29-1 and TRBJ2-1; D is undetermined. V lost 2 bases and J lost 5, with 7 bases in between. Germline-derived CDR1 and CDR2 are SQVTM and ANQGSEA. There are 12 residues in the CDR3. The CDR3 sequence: CSVESRDNEQFF. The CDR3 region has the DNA TGCAGCGTTGAAAGTCGGGACAATGAGCAGTTCTTC.

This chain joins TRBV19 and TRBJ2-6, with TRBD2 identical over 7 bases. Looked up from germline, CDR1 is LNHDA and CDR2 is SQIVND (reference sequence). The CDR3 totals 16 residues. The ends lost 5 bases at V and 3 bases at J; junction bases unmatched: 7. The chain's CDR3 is CASSPTGGFGANVLTF. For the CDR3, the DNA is TGTGCCAGTAGTCCCACCGGGGGGTTTGGGGCCAACGTCCTGACTTTC.

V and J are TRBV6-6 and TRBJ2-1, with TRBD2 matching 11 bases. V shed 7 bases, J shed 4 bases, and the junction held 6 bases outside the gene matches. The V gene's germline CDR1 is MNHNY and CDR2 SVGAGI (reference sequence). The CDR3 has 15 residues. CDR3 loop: CASNLAGGRYNEQFF. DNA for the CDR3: TGTGCCAGCAACTTAGCGGGGGGGAGGTACAATGAGCAGTTCTTC.

The CDR3 DNA reads as TGTGCCAGTAGTTCCCGGACTAGCGGGGAAGGAGATACGCAGTATTTT. Its translation is CASSSRTSGEGDTQYF. The chain uses TRBV19 and TRBJ2-3; TRBD2 aligns across 12 bases. The CDR3 loop spans 16 amino acids. Germline assignment: CDR1 LNHDA and CDR2 SQIVND (reference sequence). V lost 5 bases, J lost 5 bases, and 8 bases stayed unmatched.

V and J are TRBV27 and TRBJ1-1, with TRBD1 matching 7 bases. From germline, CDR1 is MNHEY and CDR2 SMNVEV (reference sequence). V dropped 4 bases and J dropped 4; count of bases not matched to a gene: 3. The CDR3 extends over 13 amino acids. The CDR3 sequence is CASSWAGGTEAFF. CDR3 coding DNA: TGTGCCAGCAGTTGGGCAGGGGGCACTGAAGCTTTCTTT.

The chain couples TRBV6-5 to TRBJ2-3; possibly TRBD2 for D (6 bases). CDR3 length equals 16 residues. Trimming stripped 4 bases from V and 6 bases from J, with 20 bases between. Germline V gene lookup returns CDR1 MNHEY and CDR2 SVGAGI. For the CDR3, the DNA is TGTGCCAGCAGTTCCAGCTACGGGAGCAAGCCGGATACGCAGTATTTT. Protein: CASSSSYGSKPDTQYF.

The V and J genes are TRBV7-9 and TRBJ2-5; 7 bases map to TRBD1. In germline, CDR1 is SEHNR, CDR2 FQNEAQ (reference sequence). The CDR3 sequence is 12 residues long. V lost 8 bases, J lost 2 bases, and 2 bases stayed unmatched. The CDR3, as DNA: TGTGCCAGCCAGGGGGATCAAGAGACCCAGTACTTC. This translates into CASQGDQETQYF.

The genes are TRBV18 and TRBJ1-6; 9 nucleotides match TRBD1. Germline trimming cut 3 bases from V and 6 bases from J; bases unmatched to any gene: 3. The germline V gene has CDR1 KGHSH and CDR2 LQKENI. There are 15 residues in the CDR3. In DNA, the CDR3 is TGTGCCAGCTCACCGACGGGACAGGGTAATTCACCCCTCCACTTT. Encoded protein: CASSPTGQGNSPLHF.

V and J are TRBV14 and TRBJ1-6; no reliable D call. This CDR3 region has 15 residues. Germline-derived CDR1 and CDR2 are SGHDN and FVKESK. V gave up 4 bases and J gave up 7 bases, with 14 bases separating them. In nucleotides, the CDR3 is TGTGCCAGCAGCCGCGGGTTGGCGGGGAATTCACCCCTCCACTTT. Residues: CASSRGLAGNSPLHF. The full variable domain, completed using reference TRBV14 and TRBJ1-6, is EAGVTQFPSHSVIEKGQTVTLRCDPISGHDNLYWYRRVMGKEIKFLLHFVKESKQDESGMPNNRFLAERTGGTYSTLKVQPAELEDSGVYFCASSRGLAGNSPLHFGNGTRLTVT.

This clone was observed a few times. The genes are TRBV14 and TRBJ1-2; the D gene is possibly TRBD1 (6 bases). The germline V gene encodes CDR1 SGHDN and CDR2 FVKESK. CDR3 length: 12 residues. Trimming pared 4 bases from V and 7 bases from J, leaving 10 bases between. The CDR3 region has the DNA TGTGCCAGCAGCCTCCCAGGGGTTGGCTACACCTTC. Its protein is CASSLPGVGYTF. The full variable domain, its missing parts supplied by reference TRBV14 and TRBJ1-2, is EAGVTQFPSHSVIEKGQTVTLRCDPISGHDNLYWYRRVMGKEIKFLLHFVKESKQDESGMPNNRFLAERTGGTYSTLKVQPAELEDSGVYFCASSLPGVGYTFGSGTRLTVV.

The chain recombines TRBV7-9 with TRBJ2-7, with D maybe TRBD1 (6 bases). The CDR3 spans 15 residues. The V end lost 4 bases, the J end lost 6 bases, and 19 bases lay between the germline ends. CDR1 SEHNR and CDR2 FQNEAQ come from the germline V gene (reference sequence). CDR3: CASSSLQGTSGEQYF. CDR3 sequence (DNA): TGTGCCAGCAGCTCCCTCCAGGGGACAAGTGGCGAGCAGTACTTC.

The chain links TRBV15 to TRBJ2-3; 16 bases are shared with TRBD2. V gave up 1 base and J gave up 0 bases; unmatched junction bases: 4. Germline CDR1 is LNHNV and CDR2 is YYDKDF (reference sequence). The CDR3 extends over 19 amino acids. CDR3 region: CATSRGGTSGGGSTDTQYF. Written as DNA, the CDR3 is TGTGCCACCAGCAGAGGCGGGACTAGCGGGGGGGGGAGCACAGATACGCAGTATTTT.

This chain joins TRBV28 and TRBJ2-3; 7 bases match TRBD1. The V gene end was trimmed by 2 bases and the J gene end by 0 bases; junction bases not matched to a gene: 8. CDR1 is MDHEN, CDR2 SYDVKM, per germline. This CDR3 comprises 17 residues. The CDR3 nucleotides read TGTGCCAGCAGTTTACCGGGACAGACCTCCAGCACAGATACGCAGTATTTT. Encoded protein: CASSLPGQTSSTDTQYF.

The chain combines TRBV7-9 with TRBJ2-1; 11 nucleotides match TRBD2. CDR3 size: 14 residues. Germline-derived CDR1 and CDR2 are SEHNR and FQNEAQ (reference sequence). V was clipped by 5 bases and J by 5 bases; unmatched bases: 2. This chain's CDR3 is CASSRSGGDNEQFF. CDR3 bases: TGTGCCAGCAGCCGTAGCGGGGGGGACAATGAGCAGTTCTTC.

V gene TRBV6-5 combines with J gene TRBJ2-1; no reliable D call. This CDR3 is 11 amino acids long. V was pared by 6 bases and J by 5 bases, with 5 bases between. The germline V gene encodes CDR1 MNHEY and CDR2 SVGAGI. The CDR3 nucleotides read TGTGCCAGCAGCGAGGACAATGAGCAGTTCTTC. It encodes CASSEDNEQFF.

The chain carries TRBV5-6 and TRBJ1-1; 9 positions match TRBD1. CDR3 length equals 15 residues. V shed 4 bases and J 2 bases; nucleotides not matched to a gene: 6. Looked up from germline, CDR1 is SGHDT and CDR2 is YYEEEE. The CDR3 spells CASSTGDRANTEAFF. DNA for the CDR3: TGTGCCAGCAGCACGGGGGACAGGGCAAACACTGAAGCTTTCTTT. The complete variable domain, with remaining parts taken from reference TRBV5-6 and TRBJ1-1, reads DAGVTQSPTHLIKTRGQQVTLRCSPKSGHDTVSWYQQALGQGPQFIFQYYEEEERQRGNFPDRFSGHQFPNYSSELNVNALLLGDSALYLCASSTGDRANTEAFFGQGTRLTVV.

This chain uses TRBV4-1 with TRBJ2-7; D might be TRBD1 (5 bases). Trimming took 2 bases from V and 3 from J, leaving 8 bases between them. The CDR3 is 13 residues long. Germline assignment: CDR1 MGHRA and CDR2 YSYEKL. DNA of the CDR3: TGCGCCAGCAGCCAACTAGACAGCTACGAGCAGTACTTC. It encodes CASSQLDSYEQYF.

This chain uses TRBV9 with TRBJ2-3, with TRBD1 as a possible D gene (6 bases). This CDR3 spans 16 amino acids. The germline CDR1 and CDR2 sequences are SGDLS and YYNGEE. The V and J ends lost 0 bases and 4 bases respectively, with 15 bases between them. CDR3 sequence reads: CASSVGVQWTADTQYF. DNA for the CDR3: TGTGCCAGCAGCGTAGGGGTTCAGTGGACAGCAGATACGCAGTATTTT.